These 3 T cell receptor beta chains came from one sample sequenced in a study of CD8+CD57+ T cells in acquired aplastic anemia. Genomic DNA templated the TCR beta VDJ and CDR3 profiling. TCRdb reprocessed the reads via MiXCR and lists one record per CDR3 protein. The table shows about 210,000 distinct CDR3 sequences, with around 63% occurring only once. Input material: sorted CD4+, CD8+, or CD8+CD57+ T cells (not recorded which) from PBMCs. The receptors come from a human donor in good health.

On this clonotype itself: The limits of the CDR3 on the DNA are not certain, so only TCRdb's listed CDR3 is given. This sequence joins TRBV29-1 and TRBJ2-2. Germline V gives CDR1 SQVTM, CDR2 ANQGSEA. The CDR3 length equals 14 residues, ends included. The CDR3 loop reads CSVGRGANTGELVF.

In its sample, this clonotype was seen many times. The rearrangement uses TRBV7-9 and TRBJ1-6, with D maybe TRBD1 (5 bases). The CDR3 runs to 15 residues. V lost 4 bases and J lost 13, with 20 bases in between. Germline V CDR1 and CDR2: SEHNR, FQNEAQ (reference sequence). The CDR3 is CASSSDVGGTAPLHF. The CDR3 bases are TGTGCCAGCAGCTCAGATGTCGGGGGGACGGCGCCCCTCCACTTT.

This clonotype was detected many times. The V and J genes are TRBV6-6 and TRBJ2-3; D is undetermined. Trimming removed 2 bases from V and 2 bases from J, with 8 bases in between. CDR1 and CDR2 (germline): MNHNY, SVGAGI (reference sequence). The CDR3 contains 14 residues. CDR3 coding DNA: TGTGCCAGCAGTTACGTGACCATCACAGATACGCAGTATTTT. This gives the protein CASSYVTITDTQYF.